Listed here are 30 T cell receptor beta chains from one sample, sequenced in a study of a mutant IDH1 vaccine in newly diagnosed glioma. Specified time point: week 5, during vaccination. The study gave 300 ug of mutant IDH1 20-mer peptide per vaccine dose, with topical imiquimod. TCRdb's table, derived via immunoSEQ multiplex PCR, lists solely in-frame clones and lacks some. The sample shows fewer than 100,000 clones, 90% to 95% of them seen only once. These receptors have no identified antigens. Here the sequenced sample was PBMCs, taken from a glioma patient whose treatment included an IDH1 peptide vaccine. The receptor set was obtained from a woman between 50 and 59 years old with glioma.

This clone came up once. The chain links TRBV6-5 to TRBJ1-1, with 9 bases that match TRBD1. J lost 5 bases, V lost 5 bases, and 9 bases had no gene match. CDR1 MNHEY and CDR2 SVGAGI come from the germline V gene. CDR3 length: 15 residues. CDR3 DNA sequence: TGTGCCAGCAGTCCACTCACAGGGGGCGCGACTGAAGCTTTCTTT. This translates into CASSPLTGGATEAFF.

V gene TRBV10-3 combines with J gene TRBJ2-1, with 8 bases fitting TRBD2. J was trimmed by 4 bases and V by 3 bases; bases with no gene match: 5. Germline values: CDR1 ENHRY, CDR2 SYGVKD. This CDR3 is built from 15 residues. This CDR3 reads CAISDLSGSYNEQFF. Here the CDR3 DNA reads TGTGCCATCAGTGATTTGAGCGGGAGTTACAATGAGCAGTTCTTC.

This chain joins TRBV19 and TRBJ2-1, with 10 bases aligning to TRBD2. The CDR3 length is 15 residues. J lost 9 bases, V lost 2 bases, and 7 bases had no gene match. Germline values: CDR1 LNHDA, CDR2 SQIVND (reference sequence). The CDR3 reads CASSIQAGGPVEQFF. The CDR3, as DNA: TGTGCCAGTAGTATACAAGCGGGAGGGCCTGTTGAGCAGTTCTTC. Complete variable domain (other parts from reference TRBV19 and TRBJ2-1): DGGITQSPKYLFRKEGQNVTLSCEQNLNHDAMYWYRQDPGQGLRLIYYSQIVNDFQKGDIAEGYSVSREKKESFPLTVTSAQKNPTAFYLCASSIQAGGPVEQFFGPGTRLTVL.

This clone has just one count. V gene TRBV7-3 combines with J gene TRBJ1-1, with D hard to call. V lost 2 bases and J lost 0, with 13 bases in between. CDR3 length: 16 amino acids. Germline loops: CDR1 SGHTA, CDR2 FQGTGA. CDR3 coding DNA: TGTGCCAGCAGCTTATATGGGGAAGGGTTGAACACTGAAGCTTTCTTT. This sequence encodes CASSLYGEGLNTEAFF.

This sequence joins TRBV9 and TRBJ2-1; no definite D call. The CDR3 totals 14 residues. V was trimmed by 0 bases and J by 5 bases, leaving 9 bases between them. Germline V gene data show CDR1 as SGDLS and CDR2 as YYNGEE. The CDR3 spells CASSVDPFNNEQFF. DNA for the CDR3: TGTGCCAGCAGCGTAGACCCTTTTAACAATGAGCAGTTCTTC. The variable domain in full, completed from reference TRBV9 and TRBJ2-1, reads DSGVTQTPKHLITATGQRVTLRCSPRSGDLSVYWYQQSLDQGLQFLIQYYNGEERAKGNILERFSAQQFPDLHSELNLSSLELGDSALYFCASSVDPFNNEQFFGPGTRLTVL.

The J gene is TRBJ2-2, the V gene TRBV28; D ambiguous. V lost 2 bases and J lost 0, with 7 bases in between. Germline-derived CDR1 and CDR2 are MDHEN and SYDVKM. The CDR3 length is 15 residues. The CDR3 loop reads CASSLTPANTGELFF. The CDR3 DNA sequence: TGTGCCAGCAGTTTAACTCCCGCGAACACCGGGGAGCTGTTTTTT. The variable domain in full, completed from reference TRBV28 and TRBJ2-2, reads DVKVTQSSRYLVKRTGEKVFLECVQDMDHENMFWYRQDPGLGLRLIYFSYDVKMKEKGDIPEGYSVSREKKERFSLILESASTNQTSMYLCASSLTPANTGELFFGEGSRLTVL.

V usage is TRBV6-6 and J usage is TRBJ2-1; the D is unclear. Deletions cut 7 bases from V and 4 bases from J, with 17 bases between. This CDR3 is 15 amino acids long. Germline assignment: CDR1 MNHNY and CDR2 SVGAGI (reference sequence). The CDR3 loop reads CASTDRAPNYNEQFF. Here the CDR3 DNA reads TGTGCCAGCACCGACCGGGCGCCCAATTACAATGAGCAGTTCTTC.

The chain employs TRBV9 and TRBJ1-2; maybe TRBD1 (5 bases). V lost 2 bases and J 9 bases, leaving 8 bases between the germline ends. CDR1 SGDLS and CDR2 YYNGEE come from the germline V gene. The CDR3 covers 11 residues. The CDR3 loop is CASSVGDRYTF. As DNA, the CDR3 is TGTGCCAGCAGCGTCGGGGACCGCTACACCTTC.

This clone was detected only once. V gene TRBV25-1 combines with J gene TRBJ2-7, with TRBD1 as a possible D gene (6 bases). The V end was cut by 4 bases, the J end by 3 bases, with 13 bases between. The germline V gene encodes CDR1 MGHDK and CDR2 SYGVNS. This CDR3 comprises 14 residues. Written as DNA, the CDR3 is TGTGCCAGCAGTGGGGCAGGGACAAGCTACGAGCAGTACTTC. Its protein is CASSGAGTSYEQYF.

This clone was recorded once. V is TRBV5-1 and J is TRBJ2-2, with 7 bases identical to TRBD2. The CDR3 is 16 amino acids. V was pared by 6 bases and J by 3 bases, with 11 bases of the junction left unmatched. CDR1 and CDR2 from the germline V gene are SGHRS and YFSETQ. The CDR3 sequence is CASIWEGSEYTGELFF. The DNA for the CDR3 is TGCGCCAGCATCTGGGAGGGTAGTGAATACACCGGGGAGCTGTTTTTT.

Details on this clone: Other DNA sequences in the sample encode the same CDR3. The chain combines TRBV5-1 with TRBJ1-1; D gene ambiguous. V was shortened by 4 bases and J by 3 bases, with 10 bases between the two germline ends. The V gene's germline CDR1 is SGHRS and CDR2 YFSETQ. The CDR3 is 13 amino acids. CDR3 in amino acids: CASSLGRDTEAFF. As DNA, the CDR3 is TGCGCCAGCAGCCTTGGACGGGACACTGAAGCTTTCTTT.

In nucleotides, the CDR3 is TGTGCCAGCAGTGCCGCCTCGGAGGGGGAACGGGAGCAGTTCTTC. It encodes CASSAASEGEREQFF. The rearrangement links TRBV28 to TRBJ2-1, with D possibly being TRBD1 or TRBD2 (6 bases each). Germline-derived CDR1 and CDR2 are MDHEN and SYDVKM. The CDR3 loop spans 15 amino acids. V lost 5 bases and J lost 10, with 21 bases in between.

The gene calls are TRBV19 and TRBJ2-7, with D uncertain. Trimming took 6 bases from V and 0 from J, leaving 9 bases between them. The CDR3 is made up of 13 amino acids. Germline V gene sequence: CDR1 LNHDA, CDR2 SQIVND (reference sequence). The CDR3 here is CASSLGSSYEQYF. The CDR3 coding sequence is TGTGCCAGTAGCCTGGGCAGCTCCTACGAGCAGTACTTC.

This clone appeared once. The rearrangement joins TRBV27 to TRBJ1-5; the D gene is possibly TRBD1 (6 bases). The CDR3 consists of 14 residues. Trimming left V 5 bases short and J 2 bases short, with 10 bases between. Looked up from germline, CDR1 is MNHEY and CDR2 is SMNVEV (reference sequence). CDR3 in amino acids: CASSGRGGNQPQHF. The CDR3 DNA is TGTGCCAGCAGTGGCAGGGGAGGCAATCAGCCCCAGCATTTT.

The rearrangement joins TRBV7-3 to TRBJ1-1; no clear D gene. The CDR3 extends over 13 amino acids. The germline gives CDR1 SGHTA, CDR2 FQGTGA. Trimming stripped 3 bases from V and 7 bases from J, with 12 bases between. The CDR3 coding sequence is TGTGCCAGCAGCTTCCCCGGACGGAATGAAGCTTTCTTT. It yields the protein CASSFPGRNEAFF.

The chain joins TRBV19 to TRBJ1-2; D perhaps matches TRBD1 (6 bases). V was shortened by 5 bases and J by 4 bases, with 14 bases between the two germline ends. The CDR3 sequence is 14 residues long. Germline V gives CDR1 LNHDA, CDR2 SQIVND (reference sequence). The CDR3 DNA reads TGTGCCAGTAGTGCCCGGACAGTGCCCTATGGCTACACCTTC. This gives the protein CASSARTVPYGYTF.

The gene calls are TRBV2 and TRBJ2-3, with D hard to call. The germline V gene has CDR1 SNHLY and CDR2 FYNNEI. V was clipped by 7 bases and J by 4 bases, with 18 bases between them. The CDR3 has 15 amino acids. The DNA of the CDR3 is TGTGCCAGCAAAGAGAAGGACCTAATATCAGATACGCAGTATTTT. This sequence encodes CASKEKDLISDTQYF.

This clone appeared a few times. V is TRBV7-8 and J is TRBJ2-1; tentatively, D is TRBD2 (6 bases). The ends were cut back, 2 bases at V and 3 bases at J, with 8 bases in the middle. The CDR3 sequence is 14 residues long. Per the germline V gene, CDR1 is SGHVS and CDR2 is FQNEAQ. The CDR3 loop reads CASSLFGGYNEQFF. In DNA form, the CDR3 reads TGTGCCAGCAGCTTATTCGGGGGCTACAATGAGCAGTTCTTC.

V is TRBV9 and J is TRBJ1-6; tentative D call: TRBD1 (5 bases). The CDR3 runs to 15 residues. V dropped 4 bases and J dropped 9 bases, with 17 bases sitting between them. Germline V lookup: CDR1 SGDLS, CDR2 YYNGEE. The CDR3 nucleotides are TGTGCCAGCAGCCCGCATGGGGGTGGATTTTCACCCCTCCACTTT. It is translated as CASSPHGGGFSPLHF.

J is TRBJ1-2 and V is TRBV2; D possibly corresponds to TRBD1 (5 bases). With 8 bases removed from V and 4 bases from J, the gap between germline ends came to 14 bases. Germline V gene sequence: CDR1 SNHLY, CDR2 FYNNEI. This CDR3 has 13 amino acids. The CDR3, as DNA: TGTGCCAGCTCCCCGGGGCCTTCCTATGGCTACACCTTC. Encoded protein: CASSPGPSYGYTF.

This chain joins TRBV6-5 and TRBJ2-1; possibly TRBD1 for D (6 bases). Trimming cost V 5 bases and J 5 bases, with 16 bases left between them. Germline CDR1 MNHEY, CDR2 SVGAGI. The CDR3 is 15 amino acids. CDR3 sequence reads: CASSMDSMLHNEQFF. The CDR3 coding sequence is TGTGCCAGCAGTATGGACAGTATGCTCCACAATGAGCAGTTCTTC.

This rearrangement joins TRBV19 to TRBJ1-2; D possibly corresponds to TRBD1 (5 bases). The V and J ends lost 2 bases and 8 bases respectively, with 15 bases between them. The CDR3 is made up of 14 amino acids. The V gene's germline CDR1 is LNHDA and CDR2 SQIVND (reference sequence). The CDR3 DNA follows: TGTGCCAGTAGTATAAAAACAGGAACGCGGGGCTACACCTTC. Translated: CASSIKTGTRGYTF.

V gene TRBV29-1 combines with J gene TRBJ2-2, with D possibly being TRBD2 (6 bases). Germline V gene lookup returns CDR1 SQVTM and CDR2 ANQGSEA. The V gene lost 6 bases and the J gene lost 6 bases, with 17 bases spanning the gap. The CDR3 sequence is 14 residues long. In DNA form, the CDR3 reads TGCAGCGTCTCCTTTAGCGGCCCTTCCGGGGAGCTGTTTTTT. This codes for CSVSFSGPSGELFF.

The rearrangement joins TRBV28 to TRBJ2-7; TRBD2 matches at 10 bases. The CDR3 has 16 amino acids. V was clipped by 2 bases and J by 2 bases; unmatched bases: 6. The germline V gene encodes CDR1 MDHEN and CDR2 SYDVKM. In nucleotides, the CDR3 is TGTGCCAGCAGTTTACCCCTAGCGGGAGCGACCTACGAGCAGTACTTC. Its protein product is CASSLPLAGATYEQYF.

The chain links TRBV11-2 to TRBJ2-1; D is perhaps TRBD2 (6 bases). CDR1 and CDR2 from the germline V gene are SGHAT and FQNNGV. The CDR3 length is 13 residues. Trimming took off 5 bases at V and 9 bases at J, with 14 bases between the two ends. The CDR3 loop reads CASSPGEAVEQFF. In nucleotides, the CDR3 is TGTGCCAGCAGCCCCGGGGAGGCGGTTGAGCAGTTCTTC.

A remark on this clone: The germline gene is not matched at one end of the junction; a read error may be the cause. This chain links TRBV7-8 with TRBJ1-6, with TRBD1 as a possible D gene (5 bases). The germline V gene has CDR1 SGHVS and CDR2 FQNEAQ. The length of the CDR3 is 15 residues. CDR3 DNA sequence: TGTGCCAGCAGTTTAGGGTGGGGGAAGGTGACACCCCTCCACTTT. Translating it yields CASSLGWGKVTPLHF.

This chain links TRBV5-1 with TRBJ2-7; D possibly uses TRBD1 or TRBD2 (5 bases each). V was trimmed by 1 base and J by 3 bases, leaving 17 bases between them. Per germline, CDR1 SGHRS and CDR2 YFSETQ. The CDR3 spans 16 residues. The CDR3 region has the DNA TGCGCCAGCAGCTTGAACCCGCCGGGGCCCATCTACGAGCAGTACTTC. Its protein is CASSLNPPGPIYEQYF. Complete variable domain (other parts from reference TRBV5-1 and TRBJ2-7): KAGVTQTPRYLIKTRGQQVTLSCSPISGHRSVSWYQQTPGQGLQFLFEYFSETQRNKGNFPGRFSGRQFSNSRSEMNVSTLELGDSALYLCASSLNPPGPIYEQYFGPGTRLTVT.

The count of this clone is one. This chain joins TRBV5-4 and TRBJ2-7; 8 bases match TRBD2. The V gene end was trimmed by 0 bases and the J gene end by 0 bases; junction bases not matched to a gene: 5. Germline assignment: CDR1 SGHNT and CDR2 YYREEE (reference sequence). CDR3 length: 16 amino acids. CDR3 nucleotides: TGTGCCAGCAGCTTGGGTCTAGCGGGTTCCTCCTACGAGCAGTACTTC. Amino acids: CASSLGLAGSSYEQYF. The whole variable domain, remainder taken from reference TRBV5-4 and TRBJ2-7, is ETGVTQSPTHLIKTRGQQVTLRCSSQSGHNTVSWYQQALGQGPQFIFQYYREEENGRGNFPPRFSGLQFPNYSSELNVNALELDDSALYLCASSLGLAGSSYEQYFGPGTRLTVT.

V and J are TRBV5-5 and TRBJ2-5, with D uncertain. The CDR3 is made up of 13 amino acids. Trimming took off 1 base at V and 2 bases at J, with 6 bases between the two ends. Germline CDR1 is SGHKS and CDR2 is YYEKEE (reference sequence). The CDR3 reads CASSLTDQETQYF. CDR3 nucleotides: TGTGCCAGCAGCTTGACAGATCAAGAGACCCAGTACTTC.

The V and J genes are TRBV5-4 and TRBJ1-1; D is unclear. CDR3 length: 12 amino acids. V lost 10 bases to trimming and J lost 1 base, with 11 bases between them. Germline V gene sequence: CDR1 SGHNT, CDR2 YYREEE (reference sequence). The CDR3 bases are TGTGCCGGAAGTAGGGCGAACACTGAAGCTTTCTTT. It is translated as CAGSRANTEAFF.